The 9 T cell receptor beta chains reported below all come from one sample, sequenced in a study of PD-1 blockade in classical Hodgkin lymphoma. Every patient experienced relapse after autologous stem cell transplantation, and brentuximab vedotin exposure varied. Method: immunoSEQ multiplex PCR; TCRdb's copy keeps in-frame clones and lacks some. The sample has tens of thousands of clones, 90% to 95% seen once; the top ten hold more than 6.5%. Material: peripheral blood mononuclear cells (PBMCs), obtained at baseline. Every receptor here comes from a human donor with classical Hodgkin lymphoma.

This clone occurred once. This chain joins TRBV11-2 and TRBJ2-3, with D possibly TRBD2 on 6 matching bases. Germline lookup yields CDR1 SGHAT and CDR2 FQNNGV. Trimming took 1 base from V and 3 from J, leaving 17 bases between them. This CDR3 region has 17 residues. Written as DNA, the CDR3 is TGTGCCAGCAGCTTAGGTCACTGGAGGGCCAGAACAGATACGCAGTATTTT. Amino acid sequence: CASSLGHWRARTDTQYF. Looking up the rest from reference TRBV11-2 and TRBJ2-3 gives the full variable domain: EAGVAQSPRYKIIEKRQSVAFWCNPISGHATLYWYQQILGQGPKLLIQFQNNGVVDDSQLPKDRFSAERLKGVDSTLKIQPAKLEDSAVYLCASSLGHWRARTDTQYFGPGTRLTVL.

The chain uses TRBV10-3 and TRBJ2-1; D may be TRBD2 (6 bases). From germline, CDR1 is ENHRY and CDR2 SYGVKD. V dropped 7 bases and J dropped 7 bases, with 14 bases sitting between them. CDR3 length: 13 residues. CDR3 bases: TGTGCCATCAACGAGGGAGGAGGAAATGAGCAGTTCTTC. It translates to CAINEGGGNEQFF.

The V gene is TRBV14, the J gene TRBJ1-6; D is unresolved. In germline, CDR1 is SGHDN, CDR2 FVKESK. The CDR3 has 16 residues. V was pared by 5 bases and J by 10 bases, with 21 bases between. In DNA, the CDR3 is TGTGCCAGCAGCGGTCGCTGGCCTCATCTAGGGTCACCCCTCCACTTT. Protein product: CASSGRWPHLGSPLHF.

The genes are TRBV9 and TRBJ2-7, with a tentative D call TRBD2 (5 bases). CDR3 length: 14 amino acids. Between the trimmed V and J ends, which lost 3 bases and 7 bases, there was a span of 17 bases. Germline values: CDR1 SGDLS, CDR2 YYNGEE. The CDR3 loop is CASSEPGGSPEQYF. In DNA, the CDR3 is TGTGCCAGCAGCGAACCGGGCGGGTCCCCTGAGCAGTACTTC. Filled out from reference TRBV9 and TRBJ2-7, the complete variable domain reads DSGVTQTPKHLITATGQRVTLRCSPRSGDLSVYWYQQSLDQGLQFLIQYYNGEERAKGNILERFSAQQFPDLHSELNLSSLELGDSALYFCASSEPGGSPEQYFGPGTRLTVT.

The chain carries TRBV19 and TRBJ2-5; D possibly corresponds to TRBD1 (6 bases). The CDR3 covers 13 residues. The germline CDR1 and CDR2 sequences are LNHDA and SQIVND (reference sequence). V was pared by 4 bases and J by 5 bases, with 11 bases between. The CDR3 loop reads CASSTQGIETQYF. CDR3 DNA sequence: TGTGCCAGTAGTACGCAGGGGATTGAGACCCAGTACTTC.

The V and J genes are TRBV6-4 and TRBJ2-1; 8 nucleotides agree with TRBD1. The germline V gene has CDR1 MRHNA and CDR2 SNTAGT. This CDR3 spans 16 amino acids. V lost 2 bases, J lost 3 bases, and 6 bases stayed unmatched. CDR3 amino acids: CASSDQGQVSYNEQFF. CDR3 nucleotide sequence: TGTGCCAGCAGTGACCAGGGACAGGTGAGCTACAATGAGCAGTTCTTC.

The chain uses TRBV27 and TRBJ2-2, with D maybe TRBD2 (6 bases). The V end lost 3 bases, the J end lost 7 bases, and 6 bases lay between the germline ends. The CDR3 runs to 12 residues. Germline CDR1 reads MNHEY; CDR2 reads SMNVEV (reference sequence). The CDR3: CASSLGGGELFF. In DNA form, the CDR3 reads TGTGCCAGCAGTTTGGGGGGCGGGGAGCTGTTTTTT.

The V gene is TRBV19, the J gene TRBJ2-7; TRBD1 matches at 8 bases. The germline CDR1 and CDR2 sequences are LNHDA and SQIVND (reference sequence). V was clipped by 6 bases and J by 2 bases; unmatched bases: 6. This CDR3 is 14 amino acids long. The CDR3 DNA reads TGTGCCAGTAGAACCGGGACAGGAGCCTACGAGCAGTACTTC. Residues: CASRTGTGAYEQYF.

The chain has TRBV7-8 and TRBJ1-1; D perhaps matches TRBD1 (5 bases). CDR3 length: 15 amino acids. CDR1 and CDR2 from the germline V gene are SGHVS and FQNEAQ. The V and J ends lost 2 bases and 3 bases respectively, with 13 bases between them. CDR3 loop: CASSLLTGDYTEAFF. CDR3 DNA: TGTGCCAGCAGCTTATTAACAGGTGACTACACTGAAGCTTTCTTT.